Detailed here is one TCR beta chain. Its matching antigen is unknown. This specimen belongs to a study of cytomegalovirus exposure and HLA in healthy donors. Study observations and caveats: Apparent HLA restriction characterized most CMV-associated TCR beta chains in a later analysis. Analyses of presence/absence relied on an assumption of roughly uniform sequencing depth across donors. What a later analysis reportedly showed was that an Asian-associated ancestry cluster had fewer N-insertions than the 666-donor mean.

PCR was performed using 60 Vbeta and 13 Jbeta primers. TCRdb's table, derived via immunoSEQ multiplex PCR, lists solely in-frame clones and lacks some. The sample includes about 90,000 clones, 67% of them seen just once. Participants comprised healthy donors of bone marrow. From germline, CDR1 is SGHNT and CDR2 YYREEE (reference sequence). Trimming cost V 2 bases and J 5 bases, with 15 bases left between them. The CDR3 is 15 amino acids. The gene calls are TRBV5-4 and TRBJ2-3; possible D gene TRBD2, 7 bases. The source of this sequence is a man aged 25-40 years in good health and CMV-seronegative. Sequences were obtained from PBMCs. The CDR3 region has the DNA TGTGCCAGCAGCTTTAAGGGGGGGCAACTAGATACGCAGTATTTT. Translating gives CASSFKGGQLDTQYF.